This record looks at one T cell receptor beta chain sequence and its context. The record originates from a study of blood T cell repertoires in COVID-19. For the study at large: Donors in the United States, Italy and Spain gave samples during acute or convalescent COVID-19. PBMCs, B-cell-depleted T cells, or T cells provided the cDNA or gDNA that made up the material.

Per the authors' pipeline: Estimated nucleated cell counts came from reference gene primer amplification. Only in-frame clones appear in the TCRdb table, and some are missing; sequencing was by immunoSEQ multiplex PCR. D and trimming come from the DNA, and the V and J calls and clone size come from that table. The sample lists 70,000 to 85,000 clones, around 80% occurring once. The CDR3 is 14 residues long. CDR1 and CDR2 from the germline V gene are SGHRS and YFSETQ. V lost 7 bases and J 3 bases, leaving 14 bases between the germline ends. This receptor was identified in a man aged 55 to 70 with acute or convalescent COVID-19. Sequencing input: peripheral blood. The rearrangement links TRBV5-1 to TRBJ2-1; D perhaps matches TRBD1 (5 bases). In DNA, the CDR3 is TGCGCCAGCGGGGCGGAATACAACTACAATGAGCAGTTCTTC. Translation gives CASGAEYNYNEQFF.